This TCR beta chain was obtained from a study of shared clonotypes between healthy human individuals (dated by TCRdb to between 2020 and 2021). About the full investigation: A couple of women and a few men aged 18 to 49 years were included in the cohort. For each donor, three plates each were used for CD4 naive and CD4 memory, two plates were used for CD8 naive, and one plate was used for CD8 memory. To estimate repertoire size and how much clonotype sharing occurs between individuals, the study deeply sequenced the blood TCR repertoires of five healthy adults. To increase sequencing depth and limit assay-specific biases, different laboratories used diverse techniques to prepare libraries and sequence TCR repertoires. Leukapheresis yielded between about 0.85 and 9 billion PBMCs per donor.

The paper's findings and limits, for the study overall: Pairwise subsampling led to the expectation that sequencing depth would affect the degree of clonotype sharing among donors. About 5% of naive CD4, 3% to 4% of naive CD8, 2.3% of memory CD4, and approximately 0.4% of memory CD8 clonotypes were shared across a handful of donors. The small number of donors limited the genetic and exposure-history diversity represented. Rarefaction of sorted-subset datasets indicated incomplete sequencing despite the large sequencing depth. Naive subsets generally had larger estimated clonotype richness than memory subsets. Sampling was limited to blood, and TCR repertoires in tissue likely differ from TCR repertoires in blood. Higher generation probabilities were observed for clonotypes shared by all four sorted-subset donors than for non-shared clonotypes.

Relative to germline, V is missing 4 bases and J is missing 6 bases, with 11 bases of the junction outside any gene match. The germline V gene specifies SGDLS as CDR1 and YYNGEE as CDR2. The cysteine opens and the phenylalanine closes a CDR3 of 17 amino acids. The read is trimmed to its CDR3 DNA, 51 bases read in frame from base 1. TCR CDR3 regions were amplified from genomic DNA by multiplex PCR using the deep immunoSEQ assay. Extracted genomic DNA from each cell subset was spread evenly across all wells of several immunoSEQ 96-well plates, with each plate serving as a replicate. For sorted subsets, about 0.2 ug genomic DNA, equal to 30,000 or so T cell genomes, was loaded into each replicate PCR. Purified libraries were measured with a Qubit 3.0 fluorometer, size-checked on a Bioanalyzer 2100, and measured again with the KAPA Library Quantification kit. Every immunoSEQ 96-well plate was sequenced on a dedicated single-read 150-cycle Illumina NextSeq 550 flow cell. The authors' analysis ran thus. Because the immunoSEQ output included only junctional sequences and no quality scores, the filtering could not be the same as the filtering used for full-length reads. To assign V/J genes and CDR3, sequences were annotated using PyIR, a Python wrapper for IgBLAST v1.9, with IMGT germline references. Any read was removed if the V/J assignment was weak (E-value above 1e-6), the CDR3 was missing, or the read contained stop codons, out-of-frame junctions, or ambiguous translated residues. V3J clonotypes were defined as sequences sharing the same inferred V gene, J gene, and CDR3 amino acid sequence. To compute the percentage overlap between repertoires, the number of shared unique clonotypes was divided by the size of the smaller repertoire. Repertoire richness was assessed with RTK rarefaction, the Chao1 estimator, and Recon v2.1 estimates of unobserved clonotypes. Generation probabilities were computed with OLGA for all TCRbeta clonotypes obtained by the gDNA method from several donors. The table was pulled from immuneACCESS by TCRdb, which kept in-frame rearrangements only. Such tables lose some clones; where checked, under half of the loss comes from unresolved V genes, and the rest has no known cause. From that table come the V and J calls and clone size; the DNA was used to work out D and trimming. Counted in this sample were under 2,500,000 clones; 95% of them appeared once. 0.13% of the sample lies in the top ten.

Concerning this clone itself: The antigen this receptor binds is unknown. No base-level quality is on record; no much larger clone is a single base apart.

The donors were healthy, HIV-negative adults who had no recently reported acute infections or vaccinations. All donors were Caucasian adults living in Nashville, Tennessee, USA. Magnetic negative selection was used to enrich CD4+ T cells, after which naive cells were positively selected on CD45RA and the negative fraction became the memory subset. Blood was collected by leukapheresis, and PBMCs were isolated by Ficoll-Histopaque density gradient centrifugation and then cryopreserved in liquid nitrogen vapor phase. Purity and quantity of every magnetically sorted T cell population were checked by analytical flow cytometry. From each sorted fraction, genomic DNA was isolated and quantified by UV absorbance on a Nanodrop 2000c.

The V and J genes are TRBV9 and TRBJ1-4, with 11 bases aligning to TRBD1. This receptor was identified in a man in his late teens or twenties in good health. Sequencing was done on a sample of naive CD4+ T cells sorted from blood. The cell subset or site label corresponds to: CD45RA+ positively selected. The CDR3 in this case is CASSPPGTGGGDEKLFF. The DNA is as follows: TGTGCCAGCAGCCCCCCCGGGACAGGGGGTGGAGATGAAAAACTGTTTTTT.